This entry concerns a single T cell receptor (beta chain). This sample was included in a study of cytomegalovirus exposure and HLA in healthy donors. Germline V gives CDR1 MNHEY, CDR2 SVGAGI. V was shortened by 7 bases and J by 5 bases, with 12 bases between the two germline ends. This CDR3 is 13 amino acids long. Clones were sequenced by immunoSEQ multiplex PCR, and TCRdb holds only the in-frame ones, with some missing. The sample includes under 150,000 clones, around 87% of them seen just once. The chain is built from TRBV6-5 and TRBJ1-5; D is undetermined. The sequence was obtained from a man aged 18 to 30 in good health and CMV-seropositive. Sequencing was done on a sample of PBMCs. CDR3 coding DNA: TGTGCCAGCACCCCGGAGAGGGATCAGCCCCAGCATTTT. Translating it yields CASTPERDQPQHF.